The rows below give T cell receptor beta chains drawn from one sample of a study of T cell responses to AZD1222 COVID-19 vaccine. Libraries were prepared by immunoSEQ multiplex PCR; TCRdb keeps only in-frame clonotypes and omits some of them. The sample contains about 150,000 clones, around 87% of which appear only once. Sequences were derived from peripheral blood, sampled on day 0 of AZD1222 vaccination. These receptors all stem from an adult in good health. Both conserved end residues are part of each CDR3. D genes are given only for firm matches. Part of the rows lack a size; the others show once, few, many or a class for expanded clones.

TGTGCCAGCAGTCCCGGGACAGGGCCAAACACTGAAGCTTTCTTT,CASSPGTGPNTEAFF,TRBJ1-1,TRBD1,15,.,TRBV28
TGTGCCAGCAGCCCCCTTGGTTCTAGAATCGGCTACACCTTC,CASSPLGSRIGYTF,TRBJ1-2,.,14,.,TRBV7-2
TGTGCCAGCAGTGGGCACGGGACAGGGCTTTTGAACACTGAAGCTTTCTTT,CASSGHGTGLLNTEAFF,TRBJ1-1,TRBD1,17,.,TRBV27
TGTGCCAGTAGTGTAAACTTAGGCACTGAAGCTTTCTTT,CASSVNLGTEAFF,TRBJ1-1,.,13,.,TRBV19
TGTGCCAGCAATGGACTAGCGGGAAACACCGGGGAGCTGTTTTTT,CASNGLAGNTGELFF,TRBJ2-2,TRBD2,15,.,TRBV2
TGTGCCAGCAGTATAGGTGCAGGAAACTCCTACGAGCAGTACTTC,CASSIGAGNSYEQYF,TRBJ2-7,.,15,.,TRBV5-4
TGTGCCACCAGTGACCGCCGGGACTCCCCCTATGGCTACACCTTC,CATSDRRDSPYGYTF,TRBJ1-2,.,15,.,TRBV24-1
TGTGCCAGCAGACAGGCTTATAGCAATCAGCCCCAGCATTTT,CASRQAYSNQPQHF,TRBJ1-5,.,14,.,TRBV2
TGTGCCAGCAACGTCGCGGGGAACACCGGGGAGCTGTTTTTT,CASNVAGNTGELFF,TRBJ2-2,.,14,few,TRBV7-3
TGTGCCAGCAATCGGGCGACTCCGGCCGACACTGAAGCTTTCTTT,CASNRATPADTEAFF,TRBJ1-1,.,15,.,TRBV2
TGTGCCAGCAGTCTTCGGACAGGAGAGAACTTTAATTCACCCCTCCACTTT,CASSLRTGENFNSPLHF,TRBJ1-6,TRBD1,17,.,TRBV6-6
TGTGCCACCAGCATCCAGAGGTGGGGAGGCAATCAGCCCCAGCATTTT,CATSIQRWGGNQPQHF,TRBJ1-5,.,16,.,TRBV15
TGCAGCGTTGAAGGACGAGGTGAGCAGTTCTTC,CSVEGRGEQFF,TRBJ2-1,.,11,.,TRBV29-1
TGTGCCAGCAGTAACACGGGGGGGTCGGATCAGCCCCAGCATTTT,CASSNTGGSDQPQHF,TRBJ1-5,.,15,once,TRBV6-6
TGTGCCAGTAGTATTCCCGGGACAGGGCGTAGTGAAGCTTTCTTT,CASSIPGTGRSEAFF,TRBJ1-1,TRBD1,15,.,TRBV19
TGTGCCAGCAGCCTAACCGGGACAAGTTGGTATGGCTACACCTTC,CASSLTGTSWYGYTF,TRBJ1-2,.,15,.,TRBV7-8
TGTGCCAGCAGTTTCGGGAACAGGGGGAGATTGGTGACCCAGTACTTC,CASSFGNRGRLVTQYF,TRBJ2-5,TRBD1,16,.,TRBV6-5
TGCGCCAGCAGCTCCACTAGGTTGGAGACCCAGTACTTC,CASSSTRLETQYF,TRBJ2-5,.,13,.,TRBV5-1
TGTGCCAGCAGTTTGCACGATCTAACTAGCGGGAGATACAATGAGCAGTTCTTC,CASSLHDLTSGRYNEQFF,TRBJ2-1,TRBD2,18,once,TRBV27
TGTGCCACCAGCAGAGCGACTTTCTATGAGCAGTTCTTC,CATSRATFYEQFF,TRBJ2-1,.,13,few,TRBV15
TGCAGCGCAGAACAGGGGGCGGCTGAAGCTTTCTTT,CSAEQGAAEAFF,TRBJ1-1,TRBD1,12,few,TRBV29-1
TGTGCCAGTACCTCAGGCGGCACCCTTAGCAATCAGCCCCAGCATTTT,CASTSGGTLSNQPQHF,TRBJ1-5,.,16,few,TRBV19
TGTGCCAGCTCGAGACAGGAGAATGAAAAACTGTTTTTT,CASSRQENEKLFF,TRBJ1-4,.,13,.,TRBV12-3/TRBV12-4
TGTGCCAGCAGCCAGATCCACCTTCCTAGCGGGATACCTATTCCACCTAATGAGCAGTTCTTC,CASSQIHLPSGIPIPPNEQFF,TRBJ2-1,TRBD2,21,.,TRBV9
TGTGCCAGCAGCCGACGTACTCGGACTAGCGGGAGCACAGATACGCAGTATTTT,CASSRRTRTSGSTDTQYF,TRBJ2-3,TRBD2,18,.,TRBV16
TGTGCCAGCAGACAAGGGGGAGTGAACACTGAAGCTTTCTTT,CASRQGGVNTEAFF,TRBJ1-1,.,14,.,TRBV28